The 2 T cell receptor beta chains listed next were all sequenced from one sample in a study of post-analysis software for immune sequencing data. No cognate antigen is known for these TCRs. Study findings and constraints: Controls showed lower frequencies than patients for a few TRBV segments, and TRBV5-6, TRBV5-1 and TRBV20-1 were among these.

The TCR beta cDNA libraries carried unique molecular identifiers. TCRdb processed the PCR reads anew with MiXCR; each CDR3 protein has one entry. Of some 700,000 distinct CDR3 sequences listed, roughly three fifths are singletons. The sequencing input was blood. These receptors were obtained from a girl aged 2 to 9 with multiple sclerosis.

In the case of this clonotype: This may stem from a read error, because a much larger clone lies one nucleotide away. V and J are TRBV7-9 and TRBJ2-7, with unresolved D. CDR1 is SEHNR and CDR2 is FQNEAQ in the germline V gene (reference sequence). The CDR3 is made up of 12 amino acids. V lost 5 bases, J lost 0 bases, and 5 bases lay in between. CDR3 DNA sequence: TGTGCCAGCAGCCCCCTCTCCTACGAGCAGTACTTC. Its protein is CASSPLSYEQYF.

This clonotype was counted only a few times. The chain recombines TRBV2 with TRBJ2-3, with 10 bases matching TRBD1. Germline CDR1 and CDR2: SNHLY and FYNNEI. CDR3 length: 17 amino acids. V lost 2 bases to trimming and J lost 4 bases; unmatched junction nucleotides: 9. The CDR3 is CASSEIETGTGADTQYF. CDR3 in DNA: TGTGCCAGCAGTGAAATTGAAACGGGGACAGGGGCAGATACGCAGTATTTT.